Shown below are 21 T cell receptor beta chains from a single sample sequenced in a study of shared clonotypes between healthy human individuals. TCRdb's table, derived via immunoSEQ multiplex PCR, lists solely in-frame clones and lacks some. The table shows about 480,000 clones, with roughly 85% occurring only once. Sequences were obtained from PBMCs. Source of these receptors: a woman aged 40 to 49 in good health. Some clones in this sample may be carry-over from other donors' samples.

The chain combines TRBV30 with TRBJ2-2, with D unclear. Germline V lookup: CDR1 GTSNPN, CDR2 SVGIG (reference sequence). With 0 bases removed from V and 1 base from J, the gap between germline ends came to 6 bases. The CDR3 loop spans 14 amino acids. Here the CDR3 reads CAWSVVQNTGELFF. The CDR3 nucleotides read TGTGCCTGGAGTGTAGTCCAGAACACCGGGGAGCTGTTTTTT. Looking up the rest from reference TRBV30 and TRBJ2-2 gives the full variable domain: SQTIHQWPATLVQPVGSPLSLECTVEGTSNPNLYWYRQAAGRGLQLLFYSVGIGQISSEVPQNLSASRPQDRQFILSSKKLLLSDSGFYLCAWSVVQNTGELFFGEGSRLTVL.

Note on this clone: Compared with germline, one end of the junction differs, possibly owing to a read error. The rearrangement uses TRBV7-9 and TRBJ2-5; D is perhaps TRBD2 (6 bases). The germline V gene encodes CDR1 SEHNR and CDR2 FQNEAQ (reference sequence). The CDR3 sequence is 16 residues long. CDR3 sequence: CASSLAPASDQETQYF. CDR3 in DNA: TGTGCCAGCAGCCTAGCTCCTGCTAGCGATCAAGAGACCCAGTACTTC.

V gene TRBV6-1 combines with J gene TRBJ1-4, with 8 bases lining up with TRBD1. Germline V CDR1 and CDR2: MNHNS, SASEGT. V was pared by 7 bases and J by 8 bases, with 9 bases of the junction left unmatched. This CDR3 is 14 amino acids long. The CDR3 loop is CASTPSRGREKLFF. DNA of the CDR3: TGTGCCAGCACTCCGTCCAGGGGGCGGGAAAAACTGTTTTTT.

Remarks on this clone: A much bigger clone sits one base away, suggesting this may be a read error. The V call is TRBV6-5, the J call TRBJ2-7, with TRBD2 matching 8 bases. This CDR3 has 13 residues. Germline CDR1 reads MNHEY; CDR2 reads SVGAGI. With 5 bases clipped from V and 3 bases from J, the junction kept 3 bases outside the gene matches. This CDR3 is CASSRTSRYEQYF. The CDR3 bases are TGTGCCAGCAGTCGGACTAGCCGCTACGAGCAGTACTTC.

The chain couples TRBV19 to TRBJ1-4, with TRBD1 matching over 8 bases. Unmatched junction bases numbered 15, after V lost 6 bases and J lost 6 bases. CDR3 length equals 17 residues. Germline V lookup: CDR1 LNHDA, CDR2 SQIVND (reference sequence). CDR3: CASRGGQGERFHEKLFF. The CDR3 bases are TGTGCCAGTAGAGGCGGACAGGGCGAAAGATTTCATGAAAAACTGTTTTTT.

The CDR3 region is CAISVAGENNEQFF. CDR3 DNA sequence: TGTGCCATCAGTGTAGCGGGAGAAAACAATGAGCAGTTCTTC. The chain links TRBV10-3 to TRBJ2-1; 9 nucleotides match TRBD2. V lost 4 bases to trimming and J lost 5 bases; unmatched junction nucleotides: 3. The CDR3 extends over 14 amino acids. Germline assignment: CDR1 ENHRY and CDR2 SYGVKD.

As for this clone: This likely stems from a read error, as it lies one base from a far larger clone. The identical CDR3 is also encoded by other nucleotide sequences in the sample. The rearrangement uses TRBV28 and TRBJ1-2; D is uncertain. The CDR3 sequence is 12 residues long. CDR1 is MDHEN and CDR2 is SYDVKM in the germline V gene. V lost 2 bases, J lost 5 bases, and 6 bases lay in between. CDR3 sequence reads: CASSLRLYGYTF. The CDR3 bases are TGTGCCAGCAGTTTAAGGCTATATGGCTACACCTTC.

A few counts support this clone. The V call is TRBV19, the J call TRBJ2-5; D is uncertain. The CDR3 is 14 amino acids. The germline V gene has CDR1 LNHDA and CDR2 SQIVND (reference sequence). V was trimmed by 4 bases and J by 3 bases, leaving 12 bases between them. CDR3 sequence reads: CASSTHFPEETQYF. The CDR3 nucleotides are TGTGCCAGTAGTACCCACTTCCCTGAAGAGACCCAGTACTTC.

The chain carries TRBV12-5 and TRBJ2-3, with a tentative D call TRBD1 (6 bases). The V and J ends lost 4 bases and 4 bases respectively, with 12 bases between them. The germline CDR1 and CDR2 sequences are LGHNT and FRNRAP. The CDR3 extends over 14 amino acids. CDR3 amino acids: CASGSPDSSDTQYF. CDR3 coding DNA: TGTGCTAGTGGTTCACCGGACAGTTCAGATACGCAGTATTTT.

The rearrangement joins TRBV4-3 to TRBJ1-4; a possible D gene is TRBD1 (6 bases). CDR1 and CDR2 (germline): LGHNA, YSLEER. Trimming took 0 bases from V and 8 from J, leaving 19 bases between them. This CDR3 spans 17 amino acids. CDR3 nucleotide sequence: TGCGCCAGCAGCCAAGAAAACCCTTGGGGGGCGGGAGAAAAACTGTTTTTT. Protein sequence: CASSQENPWGAGEKLFF.

V usage is TRBV7-3 and J usage is TRBJ2-3; no reliable D call. The CDR3 has 15 residues. Germline assignment: CDR1 SGHTA and CDR2 FQGTGA. V lost 5 bases and J 0 bases, leaving 12 bases between the germline ends. CDR3 in DNA: TGTGCCAGCAGCAATGGTATGGCTAGCACAGATACGCAGTATTTT. Protein sequence: CASSNGMASTDTQYF.

The V and J genes are TRBV6-5 and TRBJ2-7; 8 positions match TRBD1. CDR1 MNHEY and CDR2 SVGAGI come from the germline V gene. V was clipped by 7 bases and J by 4 bases; unmatched bases: 12. The CDR3 extends over 15 amino acids. The CDR3 sequence is CASTSNAGGWYEQYF. The CDR3 nucleotides read TGTGCCAGCACCTCAAACGCAGGGGGCTGGTACGAGCAGTACTTC.

This chain links TRBV5-1 with TRBJ1-1; no clear D gene. This CDR3 is built from 14 residues. Trimming pared 0 bases from V and 6 bases from J, leaving 12 bases between. Germline CDR1 reads SGHRS; CDR2 reads YFSETQ. The CDR3 region has the DNA TGCGCCAGCAGCTTGGCCCACGATGCCGCTGAAGCTTTCTTT. Amino acids: CASSLAHDAAEAFF. Using reference TRBV5-1 and TRBJ1-1 for the parts outside the CDR3, the full variable domain is KAGVTQTPRYLIKTRGQQVTLSCSPISGHRSVSWYQQTPGQGLQFLFEYFSETQRNKGNFPGRFSGRQFSNSRSEMNVSTLELGDSALYLCASSLAHDAAEAFFGQGTRLTVV.

As to this clone: The sample contains more than one DNA sequence encoding this CDR3. The chain is built from TRBV28 and TRBJ2-1; 15 bases line up with TRBD2. V gave up 4 bases and J gave up 4 bases; unmatched junction bases: 2. The CDR3 covers 16 residues. The germline V gene has CDR1 MDHEN and CDR2 SYDVKM. The CDR3 spells CASSSGLAGGYNEQFF. The CDR3 bases are TGTGCCAGCAGTTCGGGACTAGCGGGAGGTTACAATGAGCAGTTCTTC.

With regard to this clone: Other DNA sequences of this sample code for an identical CDR3. V and J are TRBV19 and TRBJ2-3; no firm D call. With 4 bases removed from V and 4 bases from J, the gap between germline ends came to 9 bases. Per germline, CDR1 LNHDA and CDR2 SQIVND (reference sequence). The length of the CDR3 is 13 residues. This chain's CDR3 is CASSTTGADTQYF. The CDR3, as DNA: TGTGCCAGTAGTACGACTGGGGCAGATACGCAGTATTTT.

The chain employs TRBV5-1 and TRBJ1-6; D gene uncertain. CDR1 is SGHRS, CDR2 YFSETQ, per germline. The CDR3 contains 16 residues. Trimming left V 4 bases short and J 8 bases short, with 19 bases between. CDR3 in amino acids: CASSTGLGIRDSPLHF. CDR3 nucleotide sequence: TGCGCCAGCAGCACCGGGCTGGGAATTAGGGATTCACCCCTCCACTTT.

The DNA for the CDR3 is TGTGCCAGTTCCGGGACAGAGAATTCACCCCTCCACTTT. This sequence encodes CASSGTENSPLHF. This chain links TRBV6-6 with TRBJ1-6; 7 bases agree with TRBD1. The V segment lost 9 bases and the J segment 7 bases; nucleotides outside the gene matches: 6. CDR1 MNHNY and CDR2 SVGAGI come from the germline V gene (reference sequence). The CDR3 extends over 13 amino acids.

The V and J genes are TRBV5-1 and TRBJ2-1; the D gene is possibly TRBD1 (6 bases). V lost 0 bases, J lost 2 bases, and 12 bases lay in between. The CDR3 runs to 16 residues. The germline gives CDR1 SGHRS, CDR2 YFSETQ. CDR3 sequence reads: CASSLAQGDTYNEQFF. CDR3 coding DNA: TGCGCCAGCAGCTTGGCACAGGGAGACACCTACAATGAGCAGTTCTTC.

This clone was detected only a few times. The V gene is TRBV5-6, the J gene TRBJ2-3; unclear D gene. The CDR3 extends over 15 amino acids. V was pared by 4 bases and J by 0 bases, with 12 bases between. Germline V gene lookup returns CDR1 SGHDT and CDR2 YYEEEE. The CDR3 loop reads CASSPSDHSTDTQYF. CDR3 DNA sequence: TGTGCCAGCAGCCCGTCGGACCACAGCACAGATACGCAGTATTTT.

The CDR3 region has the DNA TGTGCCACCAGCAGAGGGACACTCGGGATACTACAGCCCCAGCATTTT. This sequence encodes CATSRGTLGILQPQHF. The genes are TRBV15 and TRBJ1-5; tentatively, D is TRBD1 (5 bases). Trimming stripped 1 base from V and 7 bases from J, with 17 bases between. The CDR3 has 16 residues. Germline V CDR1 and CDR2: LNHNV, YYDKDF (reference sequence).

The genes are TRBV19 and TRBJ1-1; no definite D call. Germline assignment: CDR1 LNHDA and CDR2 SQIVND (reference sequence). The length of the CDR3 is 15 residues. Trimming removed 3 bases at V and 1 base at J, with 12 bases between. The CDR3 region has the DNA TGTGCCAGTAGTATTCGGGGAGTCACGAACACTGAAGCTTTCTTT. It codes for CASSIRGVTNTEAFF. The complete variable domain, with remaining parts taken from reference TRBV19 and TRBJ1-1, reads DGGITQSPKYLFRKEGQNVTLSCEQNLNHDAMYWYRQDPGQGLRLIYYSQIVNDFQKGDIAEGYSVSREKKESFPLTVTSAQKNPTAFYLCASSIRGVTNTEAFFGQGTRLTVV.